A selection of T cell receptor beta chains follows, all from one sample in a study of cytomegalovirus exposure and HLA in healthy donors. Produced via immunoSEQ multiplex PCR; TCRdb's table is partial and in-frame only. The data hold under 170,000 clones, with 75% to 85% observed a single time. Sequenced input: PBMCs. Receptors were obtained from a man aged 45 to 65 in good health and CMV-seropositive. Each CDR3 is given with its conserved first and last residue. Fields, in order: V gene, CDR3 length, D gene, clone size, J gene, CDR3 protein, CDR3 DNA. The D gene is left open where the match is weak. Rows give clone size only sometimes, using once, few, many, or a class for an expanded clone.

>TRBV19|14|.|.|TRBJ1-6
CASSVQAVQGPLHF
TGTGCCAGTAGTGTACAGGCTGTTCAGGGACCCCTCCACTTT
>TRBV6-5|14|.|.|TRBJ2-7
CASSYGDPSYEQYF
TGTGCCAGCAGTTACGGAGATCCCTCCTACGAGCAGTACTTC
>TRBV7-9|14|TRBD2|.|TRBJ2-7
CASSKGLAGYEQYF
TGTGCCAGCAGCAAAGGACTAGCGGGGTACGAGCAGTACTTC
>TRBV10-2|16|.|.|TRBJ2-5
CASSENGAGSGETQYF
TGCGCCAGCAGTGAGAATGGGGCGGGTAGCGGAGAGACCCAGTACTTC
>TRBV5-1|15|.|once|TRBJ2-3
CASSLVPRNTDTQYF
TGCGCCAGCAGCTTGGTTCCCCGTAACACAGATACGCAGTATTTT
>TRBV28|14|TRBD2|.|TRBJ2-1
CASRLAGGRHEQFF
TGTGCCAGCAGGTTAGCGGGAGGAAGGCATGAGCAGTTCTTC
>TRBV27|13|.|.|TRBJ1-1
CASSSGGGTEAFF
TGTGCCAGCAGTTCCGGGGGGGGCACTGAAGCTTTCTTT
>TRBV12-5|19|TRBD1|once|TRBJ2-7
CASGPAGTGWAQRSYEQYF
TGTGCTAGTGGTCCAGCCGGGACAGGGTGGGCGCAGCGGTCCTACGAGCAGTACTTC
>TRBV28|12|TRBD2|.|TRBJ2-2
CAGGRVDGELFF
TGTGCCGGCGGGAGGGTTGACGGGGAGCTGTTTTTT
>TRBV23-1|11|.|.|TRBJ2-5
CASTTEETQYF
TGCGCCAGCACCACAGAAGAGACCCAGTACTTC
>TRBV4-1|13|.|.|TRBJ1-5
CASSQEGGQPQHF
TGCGCCAGCAGCCAAGAAGGGGGTCAGCCCCAGCATTTT
>TRBV4-1|13|.|once|TRBJ2-7
CASSHPQAYEQYF
TGCGCCAGCAGCCACCCCCAGGCCTACGAGCAGTACTTC
>TRBV6-5|14|.|.|TRBJ1-1
CASRRTGFSTEAFF
TGTGCCAGCAGACGAACAGGGTTTTCGACTGAAGCTTTCTTT
>TRBV18|14|TRBD2|.|TRBJ2-1
CASSPLAGEREQFF
TGTGCCAGCTCACCATTAGCGGGAGAACGCGAGCAGTTCTTC
>TRBV11-2|15|TRBD1|once|TRBJ1-1
CASELRWTGNTEAFF
TGTGCCAGCGAATTACGTTGGACAGGGAACACTGAAGCTTTCTTT
>TRBV19|19|TRBD2|few|TRBJ2-5
CASSIPSGLAGTSGETQYF
TGTGCCAGTAGTATCCCCTCCGGCCTAGCGGGAACCTCCGGGGAGACCCAGTACTTC
>TRBV28|16|TRBD2|.|TRBJ2-7
CASSTAGTTRSYEQYF
TGTGCCAGCAGCACCGCTGGGACTACCCGGAGCTACGAGCAGTACTTC
>TRBV5-1|15|TRBD2|few|TRBJ2-1
CASSRTSGTVNEQFF
TGCGCCAGCAGCCGGACTAGCGGGACCGTCAATGAGCAGTTCTTC
>TRBV10-3|17|.|.|TRBJ1-2
CAISETTLGRRNYGYTF
TGTGCCATCAGTGAGACGACGCTTGGCAGGAGGAACTATGGCTACACCTTC
>TRBV7-9|15|.|few|TRBJ1-1
CSSSPMRELNTEAFF
TGTTCCAGCAGCCCGATGAGAGAACTGAACACTGAAGCTTTCTTT
>TRBV10-3|15|.|.|TRBJ2-2
CAISAADTNTGELFF
TGTGCCATCAGTGCGGCGGATACTAACACCGGGGAGCTGTTTTTT
>TRBV6-5|16|TRBD2|.|TRBJ2-5
CASSYIGTSAGETQYF
TGTGCCAGCAGTTACATCGGGACTAGCGCCGGAGAGACCCAGTACTTC
>TRBV7-2|15|.|.|TRBJ2-1
CASSLVTGAWNEQFF
TGTGCCAGCAGCTTAGTAACGGGAGCCTGGAATGAGCAGTTCTTC
>TRBV5-1|13|.|few|TRBJ1-1
CASHPGQRTEAFF
TGCGCCAGCCATCCAGGACAGAGAACTGAAGCTTTCTTT
>TRBV19|15|TRBD1|.|TRBJ1-4
CASSISGGGHEKLFF
TGTGCCAGTAGTATTTCAGGGGGCGGGCATGAAAAACTGTTTTTT
>TRBV27|14|.|.|TRBJ2-1
CASSSRIIGNEQFF
TGTGCCAGCAGTAGCAGGATTATCGGCAATGAGCAGTTCTTC
>TRBV13|17|.|.|TRBJ2-2
CASSLLSGTLNTGELFF
TGTGCCAGCAGCTTATTATCCGGGACTCTAAACACCGGGGAGCTGTTTTTT
>TRBV6-1|13|.|many|TRBJ1-1
CASSRQPNTEAFF
TGTGCCAGCAGTAGACAGCCGAACACTGAAGCTTTCTTT
>TRBV7-7|14|.|.|TRBJ2-5
CASSPGTFQETQYF
TGTGCTAGCAGCCCCGGGACATTCCAAGAGACCCAGTACTTC
>TRBV10-3|17|TRBD1|.|TRBJ1-4
CAISDSDRGLSNEKLFF
TGTGCCATCAGTGACTCGGACAGGGGGCTTAGTAATGAAAAACTGTTTTTT